This TCR beta chain was documented in a study of blood T cells in healthy people across ages. Study as a whole: Through template switching, about one barcoded beta molecule was captured per two T cells, as measured in model experiments.

With regard to this clonotype: As yet, its antigen is unknown.

The CDR3 is 15 residues long. Trimming removed 4 bases from V and 2 bases from J, with 11 bases in between. Germline loops: CDR1 SEHNR, CDR2 FQNEAQ (reference sequence). General study points: From one million sequenced T cells, diversity estimates were lower bounds.

A second about 6 to 11 cycle PCR used barcoded and J-beta primers. Unique molecular identifiers of 12 random nucleotides labeled each cDNA. TCRdb independently ran MiXCR on the 5' RACE reads; one entry per CDR3 protein. This sample yields some 1.6 million distinct CDR3 sequences, of which 34% are seen a single time; around 10% belongs to the top ten. The chain is built from TRBV7-9 and TRBJ2-2, with D possibly matching TRBD2 (6 bases). The clonotype comes from a woman younger than 45 in good health. The sequenced material came from blood. This chain's CDR3 is CASSSGGINTGELFF. CDR3 bases: TGTGCCAGCAGCTCAGGCGGGATAAACACCGGGGAGCTGTTTTTT.